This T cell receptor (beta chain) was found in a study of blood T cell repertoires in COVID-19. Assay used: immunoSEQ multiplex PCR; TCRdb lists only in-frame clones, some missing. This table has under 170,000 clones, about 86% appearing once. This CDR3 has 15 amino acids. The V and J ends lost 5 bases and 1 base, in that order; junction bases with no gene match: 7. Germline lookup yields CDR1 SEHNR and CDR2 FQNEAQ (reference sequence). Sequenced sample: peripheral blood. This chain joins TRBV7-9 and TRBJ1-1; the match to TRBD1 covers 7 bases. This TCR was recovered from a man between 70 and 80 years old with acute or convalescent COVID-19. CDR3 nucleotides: TGTGCCAGCAGCCTAGGGGACAGACAGAACACTGAAGCTTTCTTT. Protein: CASSLGDRQNTEAFF. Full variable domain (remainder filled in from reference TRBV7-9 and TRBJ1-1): DTGVSQNPRHKITKRGQNVTFRCDPISEHNRLYWYRQTLGQGPEFLTYFQNEAQLEKSRLLSDRFSAERPKGSFSTLEIQRTEQGDSAMYLCASSLGDRQNTEAFFGQGTRLTVV.